This TCR beta chain stems from a study of identical twins. TCRdb reanalysed the 5' RACE reads using MiXCR and keeps one entry per CDR3 protein. The repertoire holds some 1,700,000 distinct CDR3 sequences, roughly 35% seen once, with about 0.3% in the top ten. Germline V CDR1 and CDR2: SQVTM, ANQGSEA. V shed 4 bases and J shed 2 bases, with 5 bases lying between them. This CDR3 spans 11 amino acids. Specimen: cord blood. The TCR was taken from a newborn girl in good health. The gene calls are TRBV29-1 and TRBJ2-5; D is unclear. CDR3 bases: TGCAGCGTTGTAATACAAGAGACCCAGTACTTC. It is translated as CSVVIQETQYF.